The clone carrying this T cell receptor (beta chain) has at least ten counts. Its antigen is not known. The sample belongs to a study of T cell repertoires in cytomegalovirus infection. General study points: CMV-specific HLA-C-restricted TCR beta clonotypes dominated the ex vivo response.

One entry per CDR3 protein, called by TCRdb with MiXCR from the reads. Counted here are 450,000 to 650,000 distinct CDR3 sequences, 26% occurring once; the ten biggest clones make up about 13%. Sequencing was carried out using PBMCs. This TCR derives from a human donor in good health (CMV status not recorded). Some clones in this sample may be carry-over from other donors' samples.

The CDR3 coding sequence is TGTGCCAGCAGCTTAGGCGGGAGGGGCCTCTACGAGCAGTACTTC. This gives the protein CASSLGGRGLYEQYF. The V call is TRBV7-2, the J call TRBJ2-7, with 9 bases lining up with TRBD2. The trim removed 1 base at V and 3 bases at J, leaving 4 bases unmatched. CDR3 length equals 15 residues. The germline V gene encodes CDR1 SGHTA and CDR2 FQGNSA.